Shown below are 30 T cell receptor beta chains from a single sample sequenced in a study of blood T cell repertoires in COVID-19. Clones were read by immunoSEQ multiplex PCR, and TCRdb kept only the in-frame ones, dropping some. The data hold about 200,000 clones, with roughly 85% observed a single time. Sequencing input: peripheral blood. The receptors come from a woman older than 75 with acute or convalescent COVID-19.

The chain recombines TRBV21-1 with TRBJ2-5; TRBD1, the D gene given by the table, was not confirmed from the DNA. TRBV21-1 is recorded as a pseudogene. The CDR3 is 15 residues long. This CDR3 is CASSKKTGSQETQYF. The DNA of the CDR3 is TGTGCCAGCAGCAAAAAGACAGGGTCCCAAGAGACCCAGTACTTC.

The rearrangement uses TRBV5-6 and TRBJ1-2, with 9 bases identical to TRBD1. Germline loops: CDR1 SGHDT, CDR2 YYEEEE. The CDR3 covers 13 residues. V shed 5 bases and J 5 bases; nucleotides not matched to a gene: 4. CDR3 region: CASRYRGQYGYTF. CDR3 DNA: TGTGCCAGCAGATACAGGGGGCAATATGGCTACACCTTC.

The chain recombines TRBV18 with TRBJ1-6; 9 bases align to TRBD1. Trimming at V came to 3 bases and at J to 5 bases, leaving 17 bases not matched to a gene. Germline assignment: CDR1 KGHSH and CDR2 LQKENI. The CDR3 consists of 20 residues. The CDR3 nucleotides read TGTGCCAGCTCACCGCTCTCAATTACTTATCGGGACAGGGATAATTCACCCCTCCACTTT. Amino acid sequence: CASSPLSITYRDRDNSPLHF.

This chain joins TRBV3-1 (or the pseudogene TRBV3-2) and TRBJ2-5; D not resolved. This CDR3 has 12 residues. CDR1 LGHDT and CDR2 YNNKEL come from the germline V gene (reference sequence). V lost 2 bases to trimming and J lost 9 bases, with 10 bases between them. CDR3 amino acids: CASSQSPPAQYF. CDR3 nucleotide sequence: TGTGCCAGCAGCCAAAGCCCTCCGGCCCAGTACTTC.

CDR3 loop: CASSNAVGAYTEAFF. The CDR3 DNA is TGTGCCAGCTCTAATGCAGTTGGGGCCTACACTGAAGCTTTCTTT. The chain recombines TRBV18 with TRBJ1-1, with D tentatively TRBD1 (5 bases). The CDR3 covers 15 residues. Germline V gene lookup returns CDR1 KGHSH and CDR2 LQKENI. Trimming pared 6 bases from V and 3 bases from J, leaving 17 bases between.

The CDR3 nucleotides are TGCGCCAGCAGCTGGCCGGGACAGGGGGACTACGAGCAGTACTTC. Translated: CASSWPGQGDYEQYF. The chain carries TRBV5-1 and TRBJ2-7; 11 bases are shared with TRBD1. CDR3 length: 15 amino acids. Germline CDR1 is SGHRS and CDR2 is YFSETQ. V was pared by 3 bases and J by 3 bases, with 5 bases of the junction left unmatched.

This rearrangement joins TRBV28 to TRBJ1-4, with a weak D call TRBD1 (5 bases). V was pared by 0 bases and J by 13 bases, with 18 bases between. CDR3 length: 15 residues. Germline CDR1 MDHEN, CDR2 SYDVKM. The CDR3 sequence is CASSLWYQGRSGLFF. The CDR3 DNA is TGTGCCAGCAGTTTATGGTATCAGGGAAGGAGTGGACTGTTTTTT.

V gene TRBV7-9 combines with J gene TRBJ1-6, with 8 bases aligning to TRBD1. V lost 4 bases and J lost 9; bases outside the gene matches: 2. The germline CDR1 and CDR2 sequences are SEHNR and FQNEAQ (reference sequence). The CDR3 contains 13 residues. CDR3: CASSSTGVSPLHF. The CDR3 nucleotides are TGTGCCAGCAGCTCGACAGGGGTTTCACCCCTCCACTTT.

As DNA, the CDR3 is TGTGCCACCAGTGATCCCCGGGTAAGCACAGATACGCAGTATTTT. It specifies CATSDPRVSTDTQYF. V and J are TRBV24-1 and TRBJ2-3; D ambiguous. CDR3 length: 15 residues. V gave up 3 bases and J gave up 0 bases, with 9 bases separating them. CDR1 and CDR2 from the germline V gene are KGHDR and SFDVKD.

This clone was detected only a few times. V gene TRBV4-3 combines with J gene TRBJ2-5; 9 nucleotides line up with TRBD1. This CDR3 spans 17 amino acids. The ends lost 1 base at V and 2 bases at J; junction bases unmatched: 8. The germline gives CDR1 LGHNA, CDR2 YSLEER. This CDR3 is CASSQGLDRGFQETQYF. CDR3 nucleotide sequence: TGCGCCAGCAGCCAAGGGCTAGACAGGGGGTTTCAAGAGACCCAGTACTTC.

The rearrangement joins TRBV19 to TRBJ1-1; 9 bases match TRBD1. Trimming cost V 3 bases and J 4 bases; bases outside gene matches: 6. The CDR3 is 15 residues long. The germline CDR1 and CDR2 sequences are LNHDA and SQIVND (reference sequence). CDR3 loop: CASSIGRTGATEAFF. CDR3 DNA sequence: TGTGCCAGTAGTATTGGACGGACAGGGGCCACTGAAGCTTTCTTT.

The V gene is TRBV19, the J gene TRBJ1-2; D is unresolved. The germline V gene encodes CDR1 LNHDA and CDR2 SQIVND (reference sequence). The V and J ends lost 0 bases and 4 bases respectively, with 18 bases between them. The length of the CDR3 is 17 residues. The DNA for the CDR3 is TGTGCCAGTAGTATAGATTTATGGCGCCAGGCGATCTATGGCTACACCTTC. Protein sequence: CASSIDLWRQAIYGYTF. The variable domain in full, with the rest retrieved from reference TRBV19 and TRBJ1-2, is DGGITQSPKYLFRKEGQNVTLSCEQNLNHDAMYWYRQDPGQGLRLIYYSQIVNDFQKGDIAEGYSVSREKKESFPLTVTSAQKNPTAFYLCASSIDLWRQAIYGYTFGSGTRLTVV.

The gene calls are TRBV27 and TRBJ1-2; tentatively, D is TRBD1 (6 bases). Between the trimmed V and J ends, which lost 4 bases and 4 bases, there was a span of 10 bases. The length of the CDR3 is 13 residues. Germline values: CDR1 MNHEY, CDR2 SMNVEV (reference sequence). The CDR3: CASSYRAGYGYTF. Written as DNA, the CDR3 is TGTGCCAGCAGTTACAGGGCCGGCTATGGCTACACCTTC.

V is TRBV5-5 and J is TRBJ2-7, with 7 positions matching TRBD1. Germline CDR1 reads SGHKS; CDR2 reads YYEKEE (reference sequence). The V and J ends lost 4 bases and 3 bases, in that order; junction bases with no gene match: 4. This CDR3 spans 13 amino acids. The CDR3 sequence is CASSGDSNYEQYF. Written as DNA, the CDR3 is TGTGCCAGCAGCGGGGACAGCAACTACGAGCAGTACTTC.

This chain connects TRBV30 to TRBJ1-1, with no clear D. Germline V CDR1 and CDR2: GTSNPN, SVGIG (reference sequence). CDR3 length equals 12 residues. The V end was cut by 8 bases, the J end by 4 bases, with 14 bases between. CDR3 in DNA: TGTGCCGAATCCCAGTGGGCCACTGAAGCTTTCTTT. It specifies CAESQWATEAFF.

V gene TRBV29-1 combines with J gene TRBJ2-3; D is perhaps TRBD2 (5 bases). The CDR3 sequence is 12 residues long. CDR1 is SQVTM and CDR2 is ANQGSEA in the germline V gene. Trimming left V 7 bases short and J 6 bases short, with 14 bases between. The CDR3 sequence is CSALPGGDTQYF. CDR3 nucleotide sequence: TGCAGCGCCCTCCCGGGCGGGGATACGCAGTATTTT.

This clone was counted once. CDR3 in amino acids: CASGGGADTQYF. DNA of the CDR3: TGTGCCAGCGGTGGAGGTGCAGATACGCAGTATTTT. This rearrangement joins TRBV27 to TRBJ2-3, with a weak D call TRBD2 (5 bases). This CDR3 region has 12 residues. The germline V gene encodes CDR1 MNHEY and CDR2 SMNVEV (reference sequence). V lost 8 bases and J 4 bases, leaving 10 bases between the germline ends.

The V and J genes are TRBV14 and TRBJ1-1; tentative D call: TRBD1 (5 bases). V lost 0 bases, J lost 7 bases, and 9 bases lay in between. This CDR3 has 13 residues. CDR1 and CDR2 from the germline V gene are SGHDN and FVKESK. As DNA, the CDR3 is TGTGCCAGCAGCCAAGATTACGGGGGTGAAGCTTTCTTT. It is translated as CASSQDYGGEAFF.

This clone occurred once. The DNA of the CDR3 is TGTGCCAGCTCACTTTCGAGGACAGGGATTGGCAATGAGCAGTTCTTC. Residues: CASSLSRTGIGNEQFF. The rearrangement uses TRBV18 and TRBJ2-1; 8 nucleotides align to TRBD1. CDR3 length: 16 amino acids. CDR1 and CDR2 from the germline V gene are KGHSH and LQKENI. After removal of 4 bases from V and 6 bases from J, the junction contained 11 bases not matched to a gene.

CDR3: CASSSYRDNTEAFF. The DNA for the CDR3 is TGTGCCAGCAGCTCTTACAGGGATAACACTGAAGCTTTCTTT. The rearrangement uses TRBV5-4 and TRBJ1-1; possible D gene TRBD1, 6 bases. CDR1 is SGHNT and CDR2 is YYREEE in the germline V gene (reference sequence). Trimming pared 3 bases from V and 2 bases from J, leaving 11 bases between. This CDR3 contains 14 residues.

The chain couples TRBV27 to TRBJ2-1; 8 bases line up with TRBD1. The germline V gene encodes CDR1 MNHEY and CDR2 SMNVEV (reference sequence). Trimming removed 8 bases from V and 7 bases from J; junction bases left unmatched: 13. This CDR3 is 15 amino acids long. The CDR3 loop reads CASSPGGAVLNEQFF. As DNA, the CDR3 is TGTGCCAGCTCTCCAGGGGGCGCTGTCCTTAATGAGCAGTTCTTC.

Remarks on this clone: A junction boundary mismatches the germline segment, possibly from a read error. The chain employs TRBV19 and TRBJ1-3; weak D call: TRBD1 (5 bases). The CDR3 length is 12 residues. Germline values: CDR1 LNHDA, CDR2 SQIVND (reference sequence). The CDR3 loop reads CASSITAGRKHF. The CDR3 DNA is TGTGCCAGTAGTATAACGGCAGGGAGGAAGCATTTT. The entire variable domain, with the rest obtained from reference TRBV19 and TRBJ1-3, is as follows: DGGITQSPKYLFRKEGQNVTLSCEQNLNHDAMYWYRQDPGQGLRLIYYSQIVNDFQKGDIAEGYSVSREKKESFPLTVTSAQKNPTAFYLCASSITAGRKHFGEGSWLTVV.

The CDR3 region is CASSTRTGEAKNIQYF. In nucleotides, the CDR3 is TGTGCCAGTAGTACCCGGACAGGGGAGGCCAAAAACATTCAGTACTTC. J is TRBJ2-4 and V is TRBV19; 9 nucleotides align to TRBD1. V lost 4 bases, J lost 1 base, and 5 bases stayed unmatched. The CDR3 has 16 amino acids. The germline V gene has CDR1 LNHDA and CDR2 SQIVND (reference sequence). Filled out from reference TRBV19 and TRBJ2-4, the complete variable domain reads DGGITQSPKYLFRKEGQNVTLSCEQNLNHDAMYWYRQDPGQGLRLIYYSQIVNDFQKGDIAEGYSVSREKKESFPLTVTSAQKNPTAFYLCASSTRTGEAKNIQYFGAGTRLSVL.

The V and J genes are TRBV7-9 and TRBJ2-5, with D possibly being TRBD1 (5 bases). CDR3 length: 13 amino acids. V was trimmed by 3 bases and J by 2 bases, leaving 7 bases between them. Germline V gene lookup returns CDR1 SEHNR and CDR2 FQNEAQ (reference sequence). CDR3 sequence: CASSFNRQETQYF. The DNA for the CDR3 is TGTGCCAGCAGCTTTAACAGGCAAGAGACCCAGTACTTC.

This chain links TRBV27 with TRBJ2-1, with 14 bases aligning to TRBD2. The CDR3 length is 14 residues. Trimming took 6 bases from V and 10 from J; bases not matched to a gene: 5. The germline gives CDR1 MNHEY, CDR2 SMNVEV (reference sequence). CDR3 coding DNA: TGTGCCAGCAGGAGGGGACTAGCGGGAGACGAGCAGTTCTTC. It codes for CASRRGLAGDEQFF.

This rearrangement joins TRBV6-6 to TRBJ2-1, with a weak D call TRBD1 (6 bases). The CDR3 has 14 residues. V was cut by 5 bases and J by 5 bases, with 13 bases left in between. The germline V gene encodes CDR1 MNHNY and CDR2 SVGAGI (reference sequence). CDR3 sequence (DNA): TGTGCCAGCAGTCCGGGGACAAGGAACAATGAGCAGTTCTTC. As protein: CASSPGTRNNEQFF.

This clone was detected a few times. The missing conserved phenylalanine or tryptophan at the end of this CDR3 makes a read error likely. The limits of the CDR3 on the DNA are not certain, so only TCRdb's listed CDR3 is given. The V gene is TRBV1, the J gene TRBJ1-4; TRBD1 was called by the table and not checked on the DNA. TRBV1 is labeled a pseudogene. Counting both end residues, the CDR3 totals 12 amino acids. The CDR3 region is CTSSPPPGQGAG.

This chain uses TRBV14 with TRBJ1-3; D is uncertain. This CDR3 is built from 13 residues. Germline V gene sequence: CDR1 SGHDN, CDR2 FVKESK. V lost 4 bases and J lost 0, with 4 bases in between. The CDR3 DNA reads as TGTGCCAGCAGCCCTTCCTCTGGAAACACCATATATTTT. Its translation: CASSPSSGNTIYF.

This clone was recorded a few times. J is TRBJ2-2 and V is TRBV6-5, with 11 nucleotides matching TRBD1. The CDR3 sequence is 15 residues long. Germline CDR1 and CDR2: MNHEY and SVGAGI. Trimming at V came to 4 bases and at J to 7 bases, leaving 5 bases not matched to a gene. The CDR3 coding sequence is TGTGCCAGCAGTTCGGACAGGGGGCCGATCGGGGAGCTGTTTTTT. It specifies CASSSDRGPIGELFF.

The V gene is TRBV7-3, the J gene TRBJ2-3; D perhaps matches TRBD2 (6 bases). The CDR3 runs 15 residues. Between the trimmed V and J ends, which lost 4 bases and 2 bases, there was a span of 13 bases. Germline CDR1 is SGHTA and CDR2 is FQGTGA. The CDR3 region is CASSSYGGITDTQYF. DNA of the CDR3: TGTGCCAGCAGCTCGTACGGGGGAATCACAGATACGCAGTATTTT. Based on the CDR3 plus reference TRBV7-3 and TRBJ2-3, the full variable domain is GAGVSQTPSNKVTEKGKYVELRCDPISGHTALYWYRQSLGQGPEFLIYFQGTGAADDSGLPNDRFFAVRPEGSVSTLKIQRTERGDSAVYLCASSSYGGITDTQYFGPGTRLTVL.